This note documents a single T cell receptor (beta chain) sequence. No antigen is known for it. This sample was taken from a study of T cell responses to AZD1222 COVID-19 vaccine. Findings and caveats of the study: The donor cohort was predominantly white British with a female majority, and clonal diversity may have been underestimated. Targets within unmutated variant regions were reportedly found for nearly half of spike-specific TCRs.

Sequencing used immunoSEQ multiplex PCR; TCRdb keeps in-frame clones, though not all of them. The profile shows about 140,000 clones, about 94% of them singletons. Second-dose intervals of approximately 4 or approximately 12 weeks were pooled. The CDR3 is 13 amino acids. Germline CDR1 SGHTA, CDR2 FQGNSA. V lost 6 bases and J lost 1; bases outside the gene matches: 1. The chain uses TRBV7-2 and TRBJ2-3; 7 nucleotides align to TRBD2. This clonotype was sampled from an adult who received the AZD1222 COVID-19 vaccine. Source: peripheral blood, taken 28 days after the second AZD1222 dose. The DNA of the CDR3 is TGTGCCAGCAGAAGCGGGGGCACAGATACGCAGTATTTT. Amino acid sequence: CASRSGGTDTQYF.